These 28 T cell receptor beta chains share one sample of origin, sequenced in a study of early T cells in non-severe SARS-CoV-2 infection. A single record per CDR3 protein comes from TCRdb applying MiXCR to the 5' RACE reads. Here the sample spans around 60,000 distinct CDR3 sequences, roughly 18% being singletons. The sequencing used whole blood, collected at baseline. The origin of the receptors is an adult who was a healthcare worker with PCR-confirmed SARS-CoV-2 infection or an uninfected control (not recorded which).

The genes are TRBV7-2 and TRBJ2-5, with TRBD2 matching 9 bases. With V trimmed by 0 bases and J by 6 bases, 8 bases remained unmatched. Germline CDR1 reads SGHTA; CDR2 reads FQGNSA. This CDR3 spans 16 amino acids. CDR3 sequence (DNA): TGTGCCAGCAGCTTAGCGCCTAGCGGGACTGCACAGACCCAGTACTTC. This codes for CASSLAPSGTAQTQYF. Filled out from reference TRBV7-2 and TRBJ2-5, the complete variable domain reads GAGVSQSPSNKVTEKGKDVELRCDPISGHTALYWYRQSLGQGLEFLIYFQGNSAPDKSGLPSDRFSAERTGGSVSTLTIQRTQQEDSAVYLCASSLAPSGTAQTQYFGPGTRLLVL.

DNA of the CDR3: TGTGCCAGCAGCGAGCGGGAACCTTCATCCTACGAGCAGTACTTC. As protein: CASSEREPSSYEQYF. This chain links TRBV12-3 or TRBV12-4 with TRBJ2-7; 7 bases are a match to TRBD2. There are 15 residues in the CDR3. Germline trimming cut 6 bases from V and 1 base from J; bases unmatched to any gene: 9.

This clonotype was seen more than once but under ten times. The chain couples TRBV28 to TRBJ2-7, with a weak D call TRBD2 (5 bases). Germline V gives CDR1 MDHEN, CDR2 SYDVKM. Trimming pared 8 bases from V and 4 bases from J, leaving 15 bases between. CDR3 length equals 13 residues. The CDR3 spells CASHDGPGYEQYF. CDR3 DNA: TGTGCCAGCCACGACGGGCCGGGATACGAGCAGTACTTC.

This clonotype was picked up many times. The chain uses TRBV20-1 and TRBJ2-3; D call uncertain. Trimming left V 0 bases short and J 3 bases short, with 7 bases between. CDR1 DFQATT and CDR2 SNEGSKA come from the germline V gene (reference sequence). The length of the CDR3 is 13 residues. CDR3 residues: CSARDVGTDTQYF. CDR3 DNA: TGCAGTGCTAGAGATGTCGGGACAGATACGCAGTATTTT.

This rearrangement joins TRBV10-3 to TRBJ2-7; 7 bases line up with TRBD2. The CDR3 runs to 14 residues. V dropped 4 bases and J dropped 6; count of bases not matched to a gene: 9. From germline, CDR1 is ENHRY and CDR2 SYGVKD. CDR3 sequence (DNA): TGTGCCATCAGTGTCGGGGGGAATCTCGGCGAGCAGTACTTC. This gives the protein CAISVGGNLGEQYF.

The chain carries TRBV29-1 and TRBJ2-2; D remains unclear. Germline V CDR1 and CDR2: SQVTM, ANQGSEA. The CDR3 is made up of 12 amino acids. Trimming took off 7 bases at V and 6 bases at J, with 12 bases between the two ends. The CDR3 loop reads CSADTRPGELFF. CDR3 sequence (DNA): TGCAGCGCCGACACCCGGCCCGGGGAGCTGTTTTTT.

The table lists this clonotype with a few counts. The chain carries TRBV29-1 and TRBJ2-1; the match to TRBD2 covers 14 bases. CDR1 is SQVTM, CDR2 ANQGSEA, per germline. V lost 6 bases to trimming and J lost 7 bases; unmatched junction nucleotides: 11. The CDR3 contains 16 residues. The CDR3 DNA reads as TGCAGCGTCCACTTCCTCGGACTAGCGGGAGGTAATGAGCAGTTCTTC. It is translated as CSVHFLGLAGGNEQFF.

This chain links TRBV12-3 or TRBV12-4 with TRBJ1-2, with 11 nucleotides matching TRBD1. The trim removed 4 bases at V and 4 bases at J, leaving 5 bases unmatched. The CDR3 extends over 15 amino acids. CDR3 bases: TGTGCCAGCAGTTCCTACGGGACAGGGGGCTATGGCTACACCTTC. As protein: CASSSYGTGGYGYTF.

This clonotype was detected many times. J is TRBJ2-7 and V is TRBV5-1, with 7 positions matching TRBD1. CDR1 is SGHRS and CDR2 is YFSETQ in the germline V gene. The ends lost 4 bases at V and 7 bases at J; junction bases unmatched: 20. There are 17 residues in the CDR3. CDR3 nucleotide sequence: TGCGCCAGCAGCCCAAAAAACCCCGACAGGGTCAAAGGGGAGCAGTACTTC. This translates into CASSPKNPDRVKGEQYF.

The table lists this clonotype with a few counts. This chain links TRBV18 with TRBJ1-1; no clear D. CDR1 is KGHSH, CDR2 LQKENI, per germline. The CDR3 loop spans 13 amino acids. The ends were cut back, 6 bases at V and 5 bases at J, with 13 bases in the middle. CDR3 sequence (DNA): TGTGCCAGCTCCAAGGACCCGGGGACTGAAGCTTTCTTT. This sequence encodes CASSKDPGTEAFF.

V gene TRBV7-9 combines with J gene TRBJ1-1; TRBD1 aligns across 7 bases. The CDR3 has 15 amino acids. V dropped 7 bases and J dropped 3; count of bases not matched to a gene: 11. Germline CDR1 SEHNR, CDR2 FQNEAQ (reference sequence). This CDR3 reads CASTKSTGRYTEAFF. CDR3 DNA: TGTGCCAGCACCAAATCGACAGGGAGGTACACTGAAGCTTTCTTT.

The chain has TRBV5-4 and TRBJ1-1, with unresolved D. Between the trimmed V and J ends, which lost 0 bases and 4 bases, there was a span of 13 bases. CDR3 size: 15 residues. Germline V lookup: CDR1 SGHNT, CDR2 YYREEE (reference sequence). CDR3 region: CASSLGGTAGTEAFF. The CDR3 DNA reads TGTGCCAGCAGCTTGGGAGGTACAGCGGGCACTGAAGCTTTCTTT.

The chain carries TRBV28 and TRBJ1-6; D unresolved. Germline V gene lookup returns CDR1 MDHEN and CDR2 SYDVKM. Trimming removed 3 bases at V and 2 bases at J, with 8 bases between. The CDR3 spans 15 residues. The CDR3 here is CASSFSSTYNSPLHF. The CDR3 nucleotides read TGTGCCAGCAGTTTTTCCTCAACCTATAATTCACCCCTCCACTTT.

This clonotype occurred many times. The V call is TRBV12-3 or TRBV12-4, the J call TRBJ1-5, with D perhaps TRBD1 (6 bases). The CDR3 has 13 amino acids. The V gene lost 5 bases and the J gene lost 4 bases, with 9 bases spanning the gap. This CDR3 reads CASSRQENQPQHF. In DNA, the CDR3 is TGTGCCAGCAGTCGACAGGAGAATCAGCCCCAGCATTTT.

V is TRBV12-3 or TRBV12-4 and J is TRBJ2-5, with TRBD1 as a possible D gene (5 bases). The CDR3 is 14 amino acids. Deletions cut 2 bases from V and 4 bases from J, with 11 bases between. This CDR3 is CASSLRQGGETQYF. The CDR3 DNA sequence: TGTGCCAGCAGTTTACGGCAGGGTGGAGAGACCCAGTACTTC.

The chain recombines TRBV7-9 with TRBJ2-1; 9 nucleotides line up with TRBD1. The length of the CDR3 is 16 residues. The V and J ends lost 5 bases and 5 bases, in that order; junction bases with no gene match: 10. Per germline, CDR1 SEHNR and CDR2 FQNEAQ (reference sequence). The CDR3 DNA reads TGTGCCAGCAGCGCCTCCGGGACAGGGACGAACAATGAGCAGTTCTTC. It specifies CASSASGTGTNNEQFF.

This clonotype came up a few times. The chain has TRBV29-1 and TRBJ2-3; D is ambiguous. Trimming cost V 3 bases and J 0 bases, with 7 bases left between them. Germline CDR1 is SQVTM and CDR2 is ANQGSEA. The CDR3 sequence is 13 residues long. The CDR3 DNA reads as TGCAGCGTTGAGCGGACCAGCACAGATACGCAGTATTTT. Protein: CSVERTSTDTQYF.

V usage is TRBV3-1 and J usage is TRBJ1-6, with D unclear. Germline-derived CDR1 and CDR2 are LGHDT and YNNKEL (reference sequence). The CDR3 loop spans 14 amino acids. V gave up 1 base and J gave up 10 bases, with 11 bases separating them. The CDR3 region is CASSQGDVRSPLHF. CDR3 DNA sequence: TGTGCCAGCAGCCAAGGAGATGTTCGATCACCCCTCCACTTT.

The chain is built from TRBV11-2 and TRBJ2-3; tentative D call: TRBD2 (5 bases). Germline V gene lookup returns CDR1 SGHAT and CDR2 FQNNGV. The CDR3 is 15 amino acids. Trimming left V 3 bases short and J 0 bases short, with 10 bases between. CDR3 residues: CASSFARTSTDTQYF. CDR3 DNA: TGTGCCAGCAGCTTTGCCAGGACTAGCACAGATACGCAGTATTTT. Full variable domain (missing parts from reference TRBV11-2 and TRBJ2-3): EAGVAQSPRYKIIEKRQSVAFWCNPISGHATLYWYQQILGQGPKLLIQFQNNGVVDDSQLPKDRFSAERLKGVDSTLKIQPAKLEDSAVYLCASSFARTSTDTQYFGPGTRLTVL.

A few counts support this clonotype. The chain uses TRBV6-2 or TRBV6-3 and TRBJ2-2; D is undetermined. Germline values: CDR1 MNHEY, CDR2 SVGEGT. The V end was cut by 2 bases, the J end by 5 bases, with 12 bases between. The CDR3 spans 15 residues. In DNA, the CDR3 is TGTGCCAGCAGTTACCGATCAGCCACAACCGGGGAGCTGTTTTTT. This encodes CASSYRSATTGELFF.

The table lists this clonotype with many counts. The CDR3 loop reads CASSLVTGAPPYEQYF. Here the CDR3 DNA reads TGCGCCAGCAGCTTGGTTACAGGGGCCCCGCCTTACGAGCAGTACTTC. The V call is TRBV5-1, the J call TRBJ2-7; TRBD1 matches 7 bases. Germline values: CDR1 SGHRS, CDR2 YFSETQ. The junction had 10 bases not matched to a gene; V was cut back by 0 bases and J by 4 bases. The CDR3 loop spans 16 amino acids.

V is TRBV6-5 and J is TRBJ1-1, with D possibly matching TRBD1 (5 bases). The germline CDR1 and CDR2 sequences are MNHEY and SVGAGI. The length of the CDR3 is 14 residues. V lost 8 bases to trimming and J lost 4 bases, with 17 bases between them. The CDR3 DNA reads TGTGCCAGCGGAGAGTGGCTGGGGGGCACTGAAGCTTTCTTT. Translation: CASGEWLGGTEAFF.

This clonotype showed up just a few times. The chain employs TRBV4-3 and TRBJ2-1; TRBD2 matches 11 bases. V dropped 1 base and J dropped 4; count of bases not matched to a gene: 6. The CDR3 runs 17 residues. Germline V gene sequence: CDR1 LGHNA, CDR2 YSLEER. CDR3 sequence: CASSQGAGTSGYNEQFF. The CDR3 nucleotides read TGCGCCAGCAGCCAAGGGGCAGGGACTAGCGGATACAATGAGCAGTTCTTC.

The DNA of the CDR3 is TGTGCCAGCAGTTGGGGCAATGGGGAAAAACTGTTTTTT. It translates to CASSWGNGEKLFF. The chain is built from TRBV27 and TRBJ1-4, with D tentatively TRBD1 (5 bases). The length of the CDR3 is 13 residues. The V end was cut by 4 bases, the J end by 8 bases, with 11 bases between. Germline lookup yields CDR1 MNHEY and CDR2 SMNVEV (reference sequence).

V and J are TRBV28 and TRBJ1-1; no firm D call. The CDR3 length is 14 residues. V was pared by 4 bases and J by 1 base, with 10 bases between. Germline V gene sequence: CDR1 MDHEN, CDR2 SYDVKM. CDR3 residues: CASSSNSRNTEAFF. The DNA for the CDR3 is TGTGCCAGCAGTTCGAACAGCAGGAACACTGAAGCTTTCTTT.

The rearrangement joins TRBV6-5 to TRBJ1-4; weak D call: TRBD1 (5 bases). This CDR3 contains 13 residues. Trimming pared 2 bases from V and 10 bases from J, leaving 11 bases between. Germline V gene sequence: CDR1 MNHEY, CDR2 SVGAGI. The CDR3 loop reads CASSYTSGGKLFF. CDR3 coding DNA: TGTGCCAGCAGTTACACGTCCGGGGGAAAACTGTTTTTT.

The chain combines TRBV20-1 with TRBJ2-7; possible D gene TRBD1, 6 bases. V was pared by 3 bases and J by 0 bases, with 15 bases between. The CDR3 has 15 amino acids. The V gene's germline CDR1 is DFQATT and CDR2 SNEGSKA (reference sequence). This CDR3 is CSASNSGTPSYEQYF. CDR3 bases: TGCAGTGCTAGTAACTCCGGGACACCCTCCTACGAGCAGTACTTC.

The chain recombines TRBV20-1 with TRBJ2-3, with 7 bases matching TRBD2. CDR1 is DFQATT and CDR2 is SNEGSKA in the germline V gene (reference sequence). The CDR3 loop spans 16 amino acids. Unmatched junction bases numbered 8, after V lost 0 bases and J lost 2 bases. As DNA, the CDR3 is TGCAGTGCTAGAGATTGGGCGGGAGTAAACACAGATACGCAGTATTTT. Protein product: CSARDWAGVNTDTQYF.